This entry lists 13 T cell receptor beta chains sequenced from one sample in a study of CD8 T cells in Susac syndrome. Random hexamers were used to reverse transcribe the RNA input (about 0.5 to 1 ug). TCRdb redid the calling of the immunoSEQ multiplex PCR reads with MiXCR, one entry per CDR3 protein. The data contain some 170,000 distinct CDR3 sequences, about 95% of them singletons. The sequencing sample was made of CD4+ T cells from PBMCs. The receptors were gathered from a human donor with Susac syndrome.

The CDR3 region has the DNA TGTGCCAGCAGCTTAGCGATTAGGGTAGCGGCTAATGAAAAACTGTTTTTT. Residues: CASSLAIRVAANEKLFF. The chain employs TRBV7-8 and TRBJ1-4; no reliable D call. Trimming left V 0 bases short and J 3 bases short, with 14 bases between. Germline CDR1 and CDR2: SGHVS and FQNEAQ. This CDR3 has 17 residues.

The rearrangement uses TRBV5-1 and TRBJ1-1, with D possibly matching TRBD1 (5 bases). CDR1 is SGHRS and CDR2 is YFSETQ in the germline V gene. The CDR3 spans 15 residues. V dropped 3 bases and J dropped 6 bases, with 18 bases sitting between them. The CDR3 reads CASSWNSARGAEAFF. As DNA, the CDR3 is TGCGCCAGCAGCTGGAATTCCGCCAGAGGGGCTGAAGCTTTCTTT. Full variable domain (remainder filled in from reference TRBV5-1 and TRBJ1-1): KAGVTQTPRYLIKTRGQQVTLSCSPISGHRSVSWYQQTPGQGLQFLFEYFSETQRNKGNFPGRFSGRQFSNSRSEMNVSTLELGDSALYLCASSWNSARGAEAFFGQGTRLTVV.

The V call is TRBV21-1, the J call TRBJ2-7; the table's D call, TRBD1, was not checked against the DNA. TRBV21-1 is a pseudogene locus. There are 15 residues in the CDR3. The CDR3, as DNA: TGTGCCAGCAGCAGGGGACATGGACATTTTTGGGAGCAGTACTTC. Encoded protein: CASSRGHGHFWEQYF.

The chain carries TRBV29-1 and TRBJ2-1; D is possibly TRBD2 (6 bases). Germline V gene lookup returns CDR1 SQVTM and CDR2 ANQGSEA. V dropped 5 bases and J dropped 4 bases, with 15 bases sitting between them. CDR3 length equals 14 residues. The CDR3 DNA follows: TGCAGCGTTACCCGGGACTTCCCATACAATGAGCAGTTCTTC. Translated: CSVTRDFPYNEQFF.

DNA for the CDR3: TGCAGTGCTAGTTCTAGCAGGGTAGATGGCTACACCTTC. This encodes CSASSSRVDGYTF. The chain joins TRBV20-1 to TRBJ1-2; tentatively, D is TRBD1 (5 bases). V shed 3 bases and J shed 6 bases, with 14 bases lying between them. From germline, CDR1 is DFQATT and CDR2 SNEGSKA (reference sequence). The CDR3 loop spans 13 amino acids.

The chain employs TRBV7-9 and TRBJ1-1; D possibly corresponds to TRBD1 (6 bases). The length of the CDR3 is 14 residues. Germline lookup yields CDR1 SEHNR and CDR2 FQNEAQ (reference sequence). V was pared by 0 bases and J by 7 bases, with 12 bases between. This CDR3 reads CASSLALGGREAFF. The CDR3 nucleotides are TGTGCCAGCAGCTTAGCCCTCGGGGGGCGTGAAGCTTTCTTT. The full variable domain, its missing parts supplied by reference TRBV7-9 and TRBJ1-1, is DTGVSQNPRHKITKRGQNVTFRCDPISEHNRLYWYRQTLGQGPEFLTYFQNEAQLEKSRLLSDRFSAERPKGSFSTLEIQRTEQGDSAMYLCASSLALGGREAFFGQGTRLTVV.

This clonotype is a singleton in its sample. The rearrangement links TRBV20-1 to TRBJ2-2; D is undetermined. The CDR3 consists of 13 residues. Looked up from germline, CDR1 is DFQATT and CDR2 is SNEGSKA (reference sequence). Deletions cut 3 bases from V and 6 bases from J, with 11 bases between. CDR3 sequence: CSARIPLAGELFF. The CDR3 DNA sequence: TGCAGTGCTAGGATCCCCCTCGCCGGGGAGCTGTTTTTT.

The chain carries TRBV29-1 and TRBJ2-1; tentatively, D is TRBD1 (6 bases). Trimming removed 0 bases at V and 4 bases at J, with 13 bases between. The CDR3 covers 15 residues. Germline V gene sequence: CDR1 SQVTM, CDR2 ANQGSEA. In nucleotides, the CDR3 is TGCAGCGTTGAAGAAACTGGACAGCCATACAATGAGCAGTTCTTC. Translation gives CSVEETGQPYNEQFF.

The chain carries TRBV9 and TRBJ2-7; TRBD1 agrees at 9 bases. In germline, CDR1 is SGDLS, CDR2 YYNGEE. The CDR3 consists of 15 residues. V dropped 0 bases and J dropped 5; count of bases not matched to a gene: 6. The CDR3 region is CASSVAGQGPDEQYF. In nucleotides, the CDR3 is TGTGCCAGCAGCGTAGCGGGACAGGGCCCCGACGAGCAGTACTTC. The full variable domain, rest sourced from reference TRBV9 and TRBJ2-7, is DSGVTQTPKHLITATGQRVTLRCSPRSGDLSVYWYQQSLDQGLQFLIQYYNGEERAKGNILERFSAQQFPDLHSELNLSSLELGDSALYFCASSVAGQGPDEQYFGPGTRLTVT.

The chain employs TRBV4-2 and TRBJ1-1; D remains ambiguous. The CDR3 loop spans 13 amino acids. Trimming took 7 bases from V and 0 from J, leaving 9 bases between them. Germline V gene lookup returns CDR1 LGHNA and CDR2 YNFKEQ. CDR3 amino acids: CASKTQMNTEAFF. The CDR3 DNA is TGTGCCAGCAAAACACAAATGAACACTGAAGCTTTCTTT.

The genes are TRBV5-4 and TRBJ2-5; 7 bases are shared with TRBD2. Germline CDR1 is SGHNT and CDR2 is YYREEE (reference sequence). The CDR3 extends over 16 amino acids. V lost 4 bases and J lost 5; bases outside the gene matches: 14. The CDR3 sequence is CASSVRGGRDRETQYF. CDR3 nucleotide sequence: TGTGCCAGCAGCGTACGAGGCGGGAGAGACCGTGAGACCCAGTACTTC.

The chain employs TRBV5-1 and TRBJ1-1, with 7 bases lining up with TRBD1. Germline V gene lookup returns CDR1 SGHRS and CDR2 YFSETQ. The CDR3 has 15 amino acids. The V and J ends lost 0 bases and 5 bases, in that order; junction bases with no gene match: 7. The CDR3 spells CASSLVGRGGTEAFF. In nucleotides, the CDR3 is TGCGCCAGCAGCTTGGTCGGCAGGGGGGGGACTGAAGCTTTCTTT.

V gene TRBV20-1 combines with J gene TRBJ2-1; 13 nucleotides line up with TRBD2. Germline assignment: CDR1 DFQATT and CDR2 SNEGSKA (reference sequence). V lost 6 bases to trimming and J lost 8 bases; unmatched junction nucleotides: 7. The CDR3 length is 14 residues. The CDR3 spells CSATGTSGEDEQFF. CDR3 sequence (DNA): TGCAGTGCAACCGGGACTAGCGGGGAAGATGAGCAGTTCTTC.